This TCR beta chain comes out of a study of CD8 T cells in Susac syndrome. Reverse transcription of roughly 0.5 to 1 ug RNA was performed with random hexamers. TCRdb reprocessed the immunoSEQ multiplex PCR reads via MiXCR and lists one record per CDR3 protein. The table has about 120,000 distinct CDR3 sequences, roughly 94% seen once. The germline gives CDR1 LGHDT, CDR2 YNNKEL (reference sequence). This CDR3 has 14 amino acids. V lost 4 bases to trimming and J lost 4 bases, with 11 bases between them. The study sequenced TCR beta in blood CD8+ and CD4+ T cells. The sample was CD4+ T cells from PBMCs. The receptor was isolated from a human donor with multiple sclerosis. The chain has TRBV3-1 and TRBJ1-5, with a possible D match to TRBD1 (6 bases). CDR3 DNA: TGTGCCAGCAGCCCGAACAGGGTTAATCAGCCCCAGCATTTT. Translated, it gives CASSPNRVNQPQHF.